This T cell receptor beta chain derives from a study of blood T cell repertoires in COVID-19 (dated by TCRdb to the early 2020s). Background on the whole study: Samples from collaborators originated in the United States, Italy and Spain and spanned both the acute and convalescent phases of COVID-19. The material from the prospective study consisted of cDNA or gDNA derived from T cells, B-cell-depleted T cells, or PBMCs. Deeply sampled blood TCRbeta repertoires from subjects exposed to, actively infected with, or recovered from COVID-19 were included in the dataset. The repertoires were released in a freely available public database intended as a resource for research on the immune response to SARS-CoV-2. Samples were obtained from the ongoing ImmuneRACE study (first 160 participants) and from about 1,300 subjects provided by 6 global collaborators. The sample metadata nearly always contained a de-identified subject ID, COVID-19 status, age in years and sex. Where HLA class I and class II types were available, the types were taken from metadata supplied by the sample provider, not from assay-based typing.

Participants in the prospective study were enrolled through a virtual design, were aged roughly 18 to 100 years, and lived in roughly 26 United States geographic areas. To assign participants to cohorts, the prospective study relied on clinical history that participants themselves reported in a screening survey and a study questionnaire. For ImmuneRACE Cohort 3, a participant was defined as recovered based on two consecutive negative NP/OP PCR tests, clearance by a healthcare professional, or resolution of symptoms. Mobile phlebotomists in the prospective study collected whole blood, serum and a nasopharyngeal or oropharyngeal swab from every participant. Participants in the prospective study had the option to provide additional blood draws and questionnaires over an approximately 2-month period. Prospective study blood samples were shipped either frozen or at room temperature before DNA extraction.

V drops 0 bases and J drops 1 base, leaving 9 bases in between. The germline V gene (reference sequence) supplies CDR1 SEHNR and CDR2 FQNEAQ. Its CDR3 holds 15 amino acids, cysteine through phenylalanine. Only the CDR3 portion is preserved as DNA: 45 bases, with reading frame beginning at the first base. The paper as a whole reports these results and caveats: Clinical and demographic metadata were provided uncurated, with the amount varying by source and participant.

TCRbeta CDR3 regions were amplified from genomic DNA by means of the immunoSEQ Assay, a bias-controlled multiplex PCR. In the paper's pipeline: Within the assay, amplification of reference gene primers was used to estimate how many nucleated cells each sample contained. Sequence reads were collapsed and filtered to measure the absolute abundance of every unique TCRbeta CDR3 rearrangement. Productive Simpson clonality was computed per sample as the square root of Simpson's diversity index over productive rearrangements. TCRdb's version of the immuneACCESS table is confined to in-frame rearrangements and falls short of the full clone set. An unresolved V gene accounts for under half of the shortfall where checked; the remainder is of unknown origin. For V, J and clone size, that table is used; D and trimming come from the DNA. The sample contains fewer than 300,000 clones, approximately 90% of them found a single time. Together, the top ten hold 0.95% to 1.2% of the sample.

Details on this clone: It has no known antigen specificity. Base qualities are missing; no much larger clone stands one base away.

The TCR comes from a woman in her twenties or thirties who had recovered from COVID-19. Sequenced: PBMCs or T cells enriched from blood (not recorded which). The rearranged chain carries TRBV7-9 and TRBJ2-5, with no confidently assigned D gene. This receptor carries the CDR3 CASSLALQIQETQYF. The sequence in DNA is TGTGCCAGCAGCTTAGCGTTGCAGATCCAAGAGACCCAGTACTTC.